These T cell receptor beta chains were read from a single sample in a study of T-cell memory formation after mild COVID-19. TCRdb called the 5' RACE reads again in MiXCR, with one record for every CDR3 protein. The sample includes almost 350,000 distinct CDR3 sequences, less than 25% of them seen just once. Source material: PBMCs or a T cell subset sorted from them (not recorded which). Receptors originate from a man between 18 and 29 years old who had mild COVID-19 (a few samples of this study predate the infection). Cell type and time point are not known. The CDR3 runs from the conserved cysteine through the conserved F or W. The D gene is left open where the match is weak. Clone size is shown for a subset of rows, as once, few, many or a class of expanded clone.

len,v_gene,j_gene,d_gene,abundance,CDR3nt,CDR3aa
14,TRBV11-2,TRBJ2-2,NA,few,TGTGCCAGCAGCTTAAGCACACACACCGGGGAGCTGTTTTTT,CASSLSTHTGELFF
15,TRBV6-5,TRBJ2-1,TRBD1,few,TGTGCCAGCAGCCCTTCGGGACAGGGGGTCAATGAGCAGTTCTTC,CASSPSGQGVNEQFF
15,TRBV7-9,TRBJ2-1,NA,few,TGTGCCAGCAGCTTACGGCCAACCGCCTACAATGAGCAGTTCTTC,CASSLRPTAYNEQFF
17,TRBV18,TRBJ2-3,NA,few,TGTGCCAGCTCCCAACCCCCCTGGCGGACCCACACAGATACGCAGTATTTT,CASSQPPWRTHTDTQYF
14,TRBV29-1,TRBJ2-5,NA,NA,TGCAGCGTTAGGGCAGGCGCCGCCCAAGAGACCCAGTACTTC,CSVRAGAAQETQYF
16,TRBV12-3/TRBV12-4,TRBJ2-5,TRBD2,few,TGTGCCAGCAGTTTAGCGATAGCGGGGATAGGGGAGACCCAGTACTTC,CASSLAIAGIGETQYF
17,TRBV4-2,TRBJ2-2,TRBD1,NA,TGTGCCAGCAGCCAAGAAAGGGGACAGGCCAACACCGGGGAGCTGTTTTTT,CASSQERGQANTGELFF
16,TRBV5-1,TRBJ2-7,NA,NA,TGCGCCAGCAGCTCCGGGTTTCGCGGGTGGAGCCACGAGCAGTACTTC,CASSSGFRGWSHEQYF
17,TRBV11-1,TRBJ2-3,TRBD1,NA,TGTGCCAGCAGCACCCGGATGGGACAGGGGATCGCAGATACGCAGTATTTT,CASSTRMGQGIADTQYF
16,TRBV4-1,TRBJ1-1,NA,many,TGCGCCAGCAGCCAAGGCGCCAAAACGAGGGATGCTGAAGCTTTCTTT,CASSQGAKTRDAEAFF
14,TRBV7-9,TRBJ2-3,NA,NA,TGTGCCAGCAGCTTTGTACTAGCTAGAGATACGCAGTATTTT,CASSFVLARDTQYF
15,TRBV18,TRBJ2-3,NA,NA,TGTGCCAGCTCACAACAAACCGCGACCACAGATACGCAGTATTTT,CASSQQTATTDTQYF
14,TRBV5-1,TRBJ1-2,TRBD1,few,TGCGCCAGCAGCCCCGGACAGGTCAACTATGGCTACACCTTC,CASSPGQVNYGYTF
14,TRBV5-1,TRBJ2-2,NA,many,TGCGCCAGCAGCTTTCAGGGAAACACCGGGGAGCTGTTTTTT,CASSFQGNTGELFF
14,TRBV6-5,TRBJ1-1,NA,many,TGTGCCAGCAGTTACCACACAGGGAACACTGAAGCTTTCTTT,CASSYHTGNTEAFF
15,TRBV5-1,TRBJ2-7,NA,many,TGCGCCAGCAGCGGAACAGGGTTGAAGTCCTACGAGCAGTACTTC,CASSGTGLKSYEQYF
12,TRBV29-1,TRBJ2-7,NA,NA,TGCAGCGTTGTCTCGACAGTCAGCGAGCAGTACTTC,CSVVSTVSEQYF
14,TRBV28,TRBJ1-4,NA,few,TGTGCCAGCAGCCTGTCCGGGGCAGGTGAAAAACTGTTTTTT,CASSLSGAGEKLFF
14,TRBV7-9,TRBJ2-7,NA,many,TGTGCCAGCAGTCCAAAGGGGGGCGCCTACGAGCAGTACTTC,CASSPKGGAYEQYF
15,TRBV7-9,TRBJ1-2,TRBD1,few,TGTGCCAGCAGCCCGACGATGACAGGGAGCTATGGCTACACCTTC,CASSPTMTGSYGYTF
13,TRBV20-1,TRBJ1-1,NA,few,TGCAGTGCTGCCGGACAGCCGAACACTGAAGCTTTCTTT,CSAAGQPNTEAFF
16,TRBV5-1,TRBJ2-4,NA,NA,TGCGCCAGCAGCTTGGATCCACGGCTAGCCAAAAACATTCAGTACTTC,CASSLDPRLAKNIQYF
15,TRBV29-1,TRBJ2-3,NA,few,TGCAGCGTTGGTGGACTGCTAACCAGCACAGATACGCAGTATTTT,CSVGGLLTSTDTQYF
12,TRBV27,TRBJ1-1,NA,NA,TGTGCCTCGGGGCAGATGAACACTGAAGCTTTCTTT,CASGQMNTEAFF
13,TRBV28,TRBJ2-2,NA,few,TGTGCCAGCAGTTTTCATGGTCCCGGGGAGCTGTTTTTT,CASSFHGPGELFF
13,TRBV30,TRBJ2-1,NA,few,TGTGCCTGGAGCAAACTGGGGCAGACTAAGCAGTTCTTC,CAWSKLGQTKQFF
16,TRBV12-3/TRBV12-4,TRBJ1-2,NA,once,TGTGCCAGCAGTCCCCGGGCAGGATCCATCGACTATGGCTACACCTTC,CASSPRAGSIDYGYTF
15,TRBV5-1,TRBJ2-7,TRBD2,NA,TGCGCCAGCAGCTTGGGAGGGGGACTAGCCCACGAGCAGTACTTC,CASSLGGGLAHEQYF
15,TRBV3-1,TRBJ2-1,NA,many,TGTGCCAGCAGCCGCCCAACTGGGGGGCGCAATGAGCAGTTCTTC,CASSRPTGGRNEQFF
15,TRBV15,TRBJ1-1,NA,few,TGTGCCACCAGCAGGGTCACCCGGGGGAACACTGAAGCTTTCTTT,CATSRVTRGNTEAFF
13,TRBV19,TRBJ1-5,NA,NA,TGTGCCAGTAGTATCAGACACAATCAGCCCCAGCATTTT,CASSIRHNQPQHF
13,TRBV20-1,TRBJ2-2,NA,few,TGCAGTGCTAGTAGGGGGACCACCGGGGAGCTGTTTTTT,CSASRGTTGELFF
12,TRBV5-4,TRBJ2-7,NA,few,TGTGCCAGCAGTCCACAGGGCGGGAAGCAGTACTTC,CASSPQGGKQYF
11,TRBV3-1,TRBJ2-1,NA,few,TGTGCCAGCAGCCAAGCGGGGGAGCAGTTCTTC,CASSQAGEQFF
17,TRBV7-2,TRBJ2-1,NA,NA,TGTGCCAGCAGCCCGTGGGGGGGGGTGACAGGGAACAATGAGCAGTTCTTC,CASSPWGGVTGNNEQFF
13,TRBV10-3,TRBJ1-6,NA,NA,TGTGCCATCAGGGGGGGCGAAGGTTCACCCCTCCACTTT,CAIRGGEGSPLHF
14,TRBV6-4,TRBJ2-1,TRBD2,NA,TGTGCCAGCAGGCCTAGCGGGGGGCACAGGAAGCAGTTCTTC,CASRPSGGHRKQFF
14,TRBV5-1,TRBJ2-7,NA,NA,TGCGCCAGCAGCTTGGCCTTACGCCCAAGCGAGCAGTACTTC,CASSLALRPSEQYF
14,TRBV7-6,TRBJ2-4,TRBD1,NA,TGTGCCAGCAGCTCCCCGGGACAGGGAGACATTCAGTACTTC,CASSSPGQGDIQYF
13,TRBV6-1,TRBJ1-2,NA,few,TGTGCCAGCAGTGATTGGGGTGACTCGGGCTACACCTTC,CASSDWGDSGYTF
17,TRBV20-1,TRBJ2-1,TRBD2,few,TGCAGTGGAACGGGACTAGCGGGGGGGCCTTCCCACAATGAGCAGTTCTTC,CSGTGLAGGPSHNEQFF
13,TRBV5-5,TRBJ2-3,NA,NA,TGTGCCAGCAGCTTGCGTAGGTTGGGGACGCAGTATTTT,CASSLRRLGTQYF
13,TRBV11-2,TRBJ1-2,NA,NA,TGTGCCAGCAGCTCTCTCGATCTCCATGGCTACACCTTC,CASSSLDLHGYTF
16,TRBV2,TRBJ2-7,TRBD1,once,TGTGCCAGCAGGGACCCGGGACAGGGGTTTTCCTACGAGCAGTACTTC,CASRDPGQGFSYEQYF
14,TRBV19,TRBJ2-2,NA,NA,TGTGCCAGTAGTCGGGGCCGTGGGACCGGGGAGCTGTTTTTT,CASSRGRGTGELFF
14,TRBV14,TRBJ2-5,NA,NA,TGTGCCAGCAGCCACCGGTCCTACCAAGAGACCCAGTACTTC,CASSHRSYQETQYF
16,TRBV7-2,TRBJ2-3,NA,many,TGTGCCAGCAGCCCCCGCCGGGGGCGGAGCACAGATACGCAGTATTTT,CASSPRRGRSTDTQYF
15,TRBV3-1,TRBJ1-4,NA,NA,TGTGCCAGCAGCCAAGGCGGGGCCCGGAATGAAAAACTGTTTTTT,CASSQGGARNEKLFF
13,TRBV14,TRBJ1-3,NA,NA,TGTGCCACCGGACAGTACTCTGGAAACACCATATATTTT,CATGQYSGNTIYF
14,TRBV23-1,TRBJ2-1,TRBD1,many,TGCGCCAGCCCCGGGACAGCTTTATACAATGAGCAGTTCTTC,CASPGTALYNEQFF
17,TRBV18,TRBJ2-2,NA,NA,TGTGCCAGCTCACTTGGATCGATGGGACCAAACACCGGGGAGCTGTTTTTT,CASSLGSMGPNTGELFF
14,TRBV4-1,TRBJ1-2,NA,NA,TGCGCCAGCAGCAAGGGTACGGGAGACTATGGCTACACCTTC,CASSKGTGDYGYTF
15,TRBV4-1,TRBJ1-5,NA,NA,TGCGCCAGCAGCCAAGGGATGTTCATCAATCAGCCCCAGCATTTT,CASSQGMFINQPQHF
15,TRBV11-2,TRBJ2-7,TRBD2,few,TGTGCCAGCAGCTCCGGACTAGCGGGGGTCCACGAGCAGTACTTC,CASSSGLAGVHEQYF
14,TRBV7-9,TRBJ1-1,NA,few,TGTGCCAGCAGCCGGACGTCAAGGGGGGGAGAAGCTTTCTTT,CASSRTSRGGEAFF